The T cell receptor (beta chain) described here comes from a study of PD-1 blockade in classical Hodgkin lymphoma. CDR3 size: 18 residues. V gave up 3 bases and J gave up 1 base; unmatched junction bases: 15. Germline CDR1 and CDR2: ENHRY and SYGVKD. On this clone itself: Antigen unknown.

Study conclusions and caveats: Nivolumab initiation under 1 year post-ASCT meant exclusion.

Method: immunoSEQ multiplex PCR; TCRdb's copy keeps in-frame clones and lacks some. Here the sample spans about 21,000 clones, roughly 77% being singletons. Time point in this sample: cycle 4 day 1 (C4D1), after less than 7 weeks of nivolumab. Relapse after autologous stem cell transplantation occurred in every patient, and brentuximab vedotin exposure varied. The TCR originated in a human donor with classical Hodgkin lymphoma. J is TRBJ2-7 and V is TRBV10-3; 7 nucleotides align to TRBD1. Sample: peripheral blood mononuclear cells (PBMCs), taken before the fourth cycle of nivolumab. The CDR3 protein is CAISEPRQGQSRSYEQYF. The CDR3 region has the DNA TGTGCCATCAGTGAACCACGCCAGGGACAGTCGCGGTCCTACGAGCAGTACTTC.